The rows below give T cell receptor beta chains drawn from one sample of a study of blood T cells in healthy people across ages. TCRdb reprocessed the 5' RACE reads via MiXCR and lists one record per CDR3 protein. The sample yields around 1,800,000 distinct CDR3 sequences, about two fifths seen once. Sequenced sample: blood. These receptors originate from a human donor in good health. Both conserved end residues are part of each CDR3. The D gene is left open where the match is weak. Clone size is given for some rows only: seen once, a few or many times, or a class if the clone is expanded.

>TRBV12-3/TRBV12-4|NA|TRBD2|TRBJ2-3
CASKVSAGGRNTQYF
TGTGCCAGCAAGGTTTCTGCGGGGGGGCGGAATACGCAGTATTTT
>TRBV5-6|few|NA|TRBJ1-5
CASSLWVGQPQHF
TGTGCCAGCAGCTTATGGGTTGGACAGCCCCAGCATTTT
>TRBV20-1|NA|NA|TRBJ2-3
CSASRAGNADTQYF
TGCAGTGCTAGTCGGGCAGGCAACGCAGATACGCAGTATTTT
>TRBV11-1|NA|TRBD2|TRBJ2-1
CASSYRLAGGYEQFF
TGTGCCAGCAGCTACAGACTAGCGGGGGGGTATGAGCAGTTCTTC
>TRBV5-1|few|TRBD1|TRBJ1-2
CASSQTGQVANYGYTF
TGCGCCAGCAGCCAGACGGGACAGGTGGCCAACTATGGCTACACCTTC
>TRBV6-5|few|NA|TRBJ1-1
CASSRRWTEAFF
TGTGCCAGCAGTCGGCGGTGGACTGAAGCTTTCTTT
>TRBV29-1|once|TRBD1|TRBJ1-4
CSAWTGTEKLFF
TGCAGCGCCTGGACAGGGACTGAAAAACTGTTTTTT
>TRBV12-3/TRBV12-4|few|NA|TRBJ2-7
CASRAGTAGYEQYF
TGTGCCAGCAGAGCTGGGACGGCCGGTTACGAGCAGTACTTC
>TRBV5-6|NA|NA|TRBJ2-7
CASSLVRDPYYEQYF
TGTGCCAGCAGCTTAGTTCGGGACCCTTACTACGAGCAGTACTTC
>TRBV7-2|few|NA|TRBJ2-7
CASSLPGVGEQYF
TGTGCCAGCAGCTTACCGGGAGTCGGGGAGCAGTACTTC
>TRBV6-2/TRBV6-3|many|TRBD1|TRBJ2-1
CASSAQGEGYNEQFF
TGTGCCAGCAGCGCGCAGGGGGAAGGGTACAATGAGCAGTTCTTC
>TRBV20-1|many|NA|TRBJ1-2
CSATGAGYTF
TGCAGTGCTACGGGCGCTGGCTACACCTTC
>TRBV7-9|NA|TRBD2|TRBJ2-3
CASSVYRPSGGAPDTQYF
TGTGCCAGCAGCGTATACCGTCCGAGCGGGGGGGCCCCAGATACGCAGTATTTT
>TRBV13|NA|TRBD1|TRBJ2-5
CASSFGTGGSHETQYF
TGTGCCAGCAGCTTTGGGACAGGTGGTTCCCATGAGACCCAGTACTTC
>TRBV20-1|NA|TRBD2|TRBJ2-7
CSASAAGGYANAYEQYF
TGCAGTGCTAGTGCTGCGGGGGGCTACGCCAACGCCTACGAGCAGTACTTC
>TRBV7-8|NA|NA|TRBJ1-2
CASSLISSGNYGYTF
TGTGCCAGCAGTTTAATCTCCTCCGGGAACTATGGCTACACCTTC
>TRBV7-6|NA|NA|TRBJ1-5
CASSSHPPHGDGGNQPQHF
TGTGCCAGCAGCTCCCATCCGCCACACGGGGACGGAGGCAATCAGCCCCAGCATTTT
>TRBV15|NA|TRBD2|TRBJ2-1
CATSSLGSPSGGASYNEQFF
TGTGCCACCAGCAGCCTCGGTTCGCCTAGCGGGGGGGCGTCGTACAATGAGCAGTTCTTC
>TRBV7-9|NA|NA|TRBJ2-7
CASSLGLPPRYEQYF
TGTGCCAGCAGCCTGGGTTTGCCACCACGCTACGAGCAGTACTTC
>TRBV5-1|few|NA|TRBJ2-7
CASSFLRDKSYEQYF
TGCGCCAGCAGCTTTCTCCGGGACAAGTCCTACGAGCAGTACTTC
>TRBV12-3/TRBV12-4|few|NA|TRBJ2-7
CASSSAGAITYEQYF
TGTGCCAGCAGTTCGGCAGGGGCCATAACCTACGAGCAGTACTTC
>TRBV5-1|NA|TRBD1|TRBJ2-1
CASSSTNRGTYNEQFF
TGCGCCAGCAGCTCGACCAACAGGGGTACCTACAATGAGCAGTTCTTC
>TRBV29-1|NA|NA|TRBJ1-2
CRAGWPGYTF
TGCAGGGCAGGGTGGCCTGGCTACACCTTC
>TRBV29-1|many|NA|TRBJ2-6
CSVMGPLEGNVLTF
TGCAGCGTTATGGGACCGTTGGAGGGCAACGTCCTGACTTTC
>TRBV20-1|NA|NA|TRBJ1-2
CSARRGTGRGVYGYTF
TGCAGTGCTAGAAGGGGAACTGGACGGGGGGTTTATGGCTACACCTTC
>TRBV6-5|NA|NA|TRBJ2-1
CASSFGVGNNEQFF
TGTGCCAGCAGTTTTGGGGTAGGCAACAATGAGCAGTTCTTC
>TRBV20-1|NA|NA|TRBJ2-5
CSQRGPGGVTQYF
TGCAGTCAAAGGGGGCCTGGAGGGGTTACGCAGTACTTC
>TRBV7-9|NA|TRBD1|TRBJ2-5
CASSFNPGGETQYF
TGTGCCAGCAGCTTTAACCCAGGGGGAGAGACCCAGTACTTC
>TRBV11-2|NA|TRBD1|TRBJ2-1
CASSSSPRTGVLSDEQFF
TGTGCCAGCAGCTCTAGCCCCCGGACAGGGGTATTATCGGATGAGCAGTTCTTC
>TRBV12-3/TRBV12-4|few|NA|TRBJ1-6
CASSVDLNSPPHF
TGTGCCAGCAGTGTGGATCTTAATTCACCCCCCCACTTT
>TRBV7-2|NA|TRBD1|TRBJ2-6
CASSLALQGASSGANVLTF
TGTGCCAGCAGCTTAGCGCTCCAGGGGGCAAGCTCTGGGGCCAACGTCCTGACTTTC
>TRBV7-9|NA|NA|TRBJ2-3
CASSLVQGKEDTQYF
TGTGCCAGCAGCTTAGTCCAGGGGAAGGAAGATACGCAGTATTTT
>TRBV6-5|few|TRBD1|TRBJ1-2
CASSAGQGGYTF
TGTGCCAGCAGTGCCGGACAGGGCGGCTACACCTTC
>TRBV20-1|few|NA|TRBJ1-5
CSASRGLSNQPQHF
TGCAGTGCTAGCCGAGGACTCAGCAATCAGCCCCAGCATTTT
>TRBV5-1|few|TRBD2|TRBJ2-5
CASTRVAGDQETQYF
TGCGCCAGCACGCGGGTAGCGGGGGACCAAGAGACCCAGTACTTC
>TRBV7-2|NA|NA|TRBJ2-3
CASSLVGTRGLADTQYF
TGTGCCAGCAGCTTAGTAGGCACTAGGGGTTTAGCAGATACGCAGTATTTT
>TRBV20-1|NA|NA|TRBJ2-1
CSARDLNREYNEQFF
TGCAGTGCTAGAGATCTGAACAGGGAGTACAATGAGCAGTTCTTC
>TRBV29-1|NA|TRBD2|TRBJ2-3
CSVEKFGLAGGIDTQYF
TGCAGCGTTGAAAAGTTTGGGTTAGCGGGGGGGATAGATACGCAGTATTTT
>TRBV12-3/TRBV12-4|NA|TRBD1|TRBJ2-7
CAGSIGTGNYEQYF
TGTGCCGGCAGCATCGGGACAGGGAACTACGAGCAGTACTTC
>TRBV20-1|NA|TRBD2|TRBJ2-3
CSATDGLGVIDTQYF
TGCAGTGCGACCGATGGACTAGGGGTCATAGATACGCAGTATTTT
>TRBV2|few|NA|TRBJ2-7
CASSEGTPLGYEQYF
TGTGCCAGCAGTGAAGGGACACCGCTGGGCTACGAGCAGTACTTC
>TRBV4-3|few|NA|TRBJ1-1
CASSNRLGTNTEAFF
TGCGCCAGCAGTAATCGGTTGGGCACGAACACTGAAGCTTTCTTT
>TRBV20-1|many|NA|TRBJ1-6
CSARWGGVTYNSPLHF
TGCAGTGCTAGATGGGGAGGGGTTACCTATAATTCACCCCTCCACTTT
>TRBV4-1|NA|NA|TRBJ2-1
CASSQEEGAGGQFF
TGCGCCAGCAGCCAAGAGGAGGGGGCGGGGGGCCAGTTCTTC
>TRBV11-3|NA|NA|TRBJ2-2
CASSSSRTGELFF
TGTGCCAGCAGTTCGAGTCGCACCGGGGAGCTGTTTTTT
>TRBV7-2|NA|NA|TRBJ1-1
CASSLSPSNTEAFF
TGTGCCAGCAGCTTAAGTCCCTCGAACACTGAAGCTTTCTTT
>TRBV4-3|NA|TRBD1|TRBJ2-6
CASSQNPQGAGANVLTF
TGCGCCAGCAGCCAAAACCCACAGGGGGCTGGGGCCAACGTCCTGACTTTC
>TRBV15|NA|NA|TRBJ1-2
CATSIITGINYGYTF
TGTGCCACCAGCATAATCACAGGGATCAACTATGGCTACACCTTC
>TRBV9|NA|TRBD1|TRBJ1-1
CASTAGGVGRMNAEAFF
TGTGCCAGCACCGCAGGGGGAGTGGGGCGGATGAACGCTGAAGCTTTCTTT
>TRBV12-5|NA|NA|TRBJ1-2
CASAPGGAGYGYTF
TGTGCTAGTGCCCCCGGGGGCGCGGGCTATGGCTACACCTTC
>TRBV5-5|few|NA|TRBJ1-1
CASSFQGSGTEAFF
TGTGCCAGCAGCTTCCAAGGGTCGGGCACTGAAGCTTTCTTT
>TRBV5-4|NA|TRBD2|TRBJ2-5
CASSGGVAGDRETQYF
TGTGCCAGCAGCGGAGGGGTAGCGGGGGACCGTGAGACCCAGTACTTC
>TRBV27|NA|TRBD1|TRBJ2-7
CASSLGQGAAYEQYF
TGTGCCAGCAGTTTAGGACAGGGGGCGGCTTACGAGCAGTACTTC
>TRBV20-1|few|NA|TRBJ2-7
CSAQIGDSYEQYF
TGCAGTGCTCAGATTGGGGATTCCTACGAGCAGTACTTC
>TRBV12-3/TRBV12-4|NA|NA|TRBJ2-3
CASSSLAGLKTDTQYF
TGTGCCAGCAGTTCCCTCGCAGGACTAAAAACAGATACGCAGTATTTT
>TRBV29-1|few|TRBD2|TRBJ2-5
CSVEIAGARKGTQYF
TGCAGCGTTGAAATAGCGGGGGCCAGGAAGGGGACCCAGTACTTC
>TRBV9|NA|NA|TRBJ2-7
CASSVSPDRSYEQYF
TGTGCCAGCAGCGTCAGTCCGGACAGATCCTACGAGCAGTACTTC
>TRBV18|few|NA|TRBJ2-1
CASSPSTGEGNEQFF
TGTGCCAGCTCACCTTCAACAGGGGAGGGGAATGAGCAGTTCTTC
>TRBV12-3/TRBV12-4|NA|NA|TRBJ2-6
CASSPLVIGGGDPPSGANVLTF
TGTGCCAGCAGTCCGCTAGTGATAGGGGGAGGGGATCCCCCCTCTGGGGCCAACGTCCTGACTTTC